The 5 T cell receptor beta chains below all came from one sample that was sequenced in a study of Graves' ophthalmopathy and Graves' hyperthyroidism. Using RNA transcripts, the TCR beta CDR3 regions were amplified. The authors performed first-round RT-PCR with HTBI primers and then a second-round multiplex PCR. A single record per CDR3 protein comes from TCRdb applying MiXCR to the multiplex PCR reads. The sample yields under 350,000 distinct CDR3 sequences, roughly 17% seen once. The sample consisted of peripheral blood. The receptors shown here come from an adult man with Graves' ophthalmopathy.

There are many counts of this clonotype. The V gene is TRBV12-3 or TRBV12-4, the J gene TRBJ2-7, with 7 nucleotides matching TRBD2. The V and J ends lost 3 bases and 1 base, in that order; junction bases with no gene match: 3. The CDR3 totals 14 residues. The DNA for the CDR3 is TGTGCCAGCAGTTTCACTAGCGCGTCCTACGAGCAGTACTTC. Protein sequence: CASSFTSASYEQYF.

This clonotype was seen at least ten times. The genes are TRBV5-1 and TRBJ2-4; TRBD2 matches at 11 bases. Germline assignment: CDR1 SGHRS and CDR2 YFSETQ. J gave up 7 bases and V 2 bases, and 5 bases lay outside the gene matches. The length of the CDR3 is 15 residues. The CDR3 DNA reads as TGCGCCAGCAGCTTCTCTAGCGGGGGGCTCAACATTCAGTACTTC. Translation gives CASSFSSGGLNIQYF.

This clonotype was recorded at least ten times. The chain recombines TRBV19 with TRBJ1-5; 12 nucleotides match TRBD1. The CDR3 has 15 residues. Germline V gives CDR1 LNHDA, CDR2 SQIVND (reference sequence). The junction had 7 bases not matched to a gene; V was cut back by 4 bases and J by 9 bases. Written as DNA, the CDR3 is TGTGCCAGTAGTACCCGGGACAGGGGGCATCTGCCCCAGCATTTT. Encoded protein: CASSTRDRGHLPQHF.

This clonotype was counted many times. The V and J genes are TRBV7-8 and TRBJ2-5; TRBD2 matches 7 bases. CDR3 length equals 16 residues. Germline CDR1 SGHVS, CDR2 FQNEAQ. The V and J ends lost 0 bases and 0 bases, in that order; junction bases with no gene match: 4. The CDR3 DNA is TGTGCCAGCAGCTTAGCCGGGACTACATACCAAGAGACCCAGTACTTC. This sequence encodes CASSLAGTTYQETQYF.

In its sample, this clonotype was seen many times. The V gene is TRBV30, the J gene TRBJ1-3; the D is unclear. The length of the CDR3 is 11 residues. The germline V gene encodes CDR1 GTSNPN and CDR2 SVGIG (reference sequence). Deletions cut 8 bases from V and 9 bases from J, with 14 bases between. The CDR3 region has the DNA TGTGCCCACCGTCGAGCCGGCACCATATATTTT. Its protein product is CAHRRAGTIYF.